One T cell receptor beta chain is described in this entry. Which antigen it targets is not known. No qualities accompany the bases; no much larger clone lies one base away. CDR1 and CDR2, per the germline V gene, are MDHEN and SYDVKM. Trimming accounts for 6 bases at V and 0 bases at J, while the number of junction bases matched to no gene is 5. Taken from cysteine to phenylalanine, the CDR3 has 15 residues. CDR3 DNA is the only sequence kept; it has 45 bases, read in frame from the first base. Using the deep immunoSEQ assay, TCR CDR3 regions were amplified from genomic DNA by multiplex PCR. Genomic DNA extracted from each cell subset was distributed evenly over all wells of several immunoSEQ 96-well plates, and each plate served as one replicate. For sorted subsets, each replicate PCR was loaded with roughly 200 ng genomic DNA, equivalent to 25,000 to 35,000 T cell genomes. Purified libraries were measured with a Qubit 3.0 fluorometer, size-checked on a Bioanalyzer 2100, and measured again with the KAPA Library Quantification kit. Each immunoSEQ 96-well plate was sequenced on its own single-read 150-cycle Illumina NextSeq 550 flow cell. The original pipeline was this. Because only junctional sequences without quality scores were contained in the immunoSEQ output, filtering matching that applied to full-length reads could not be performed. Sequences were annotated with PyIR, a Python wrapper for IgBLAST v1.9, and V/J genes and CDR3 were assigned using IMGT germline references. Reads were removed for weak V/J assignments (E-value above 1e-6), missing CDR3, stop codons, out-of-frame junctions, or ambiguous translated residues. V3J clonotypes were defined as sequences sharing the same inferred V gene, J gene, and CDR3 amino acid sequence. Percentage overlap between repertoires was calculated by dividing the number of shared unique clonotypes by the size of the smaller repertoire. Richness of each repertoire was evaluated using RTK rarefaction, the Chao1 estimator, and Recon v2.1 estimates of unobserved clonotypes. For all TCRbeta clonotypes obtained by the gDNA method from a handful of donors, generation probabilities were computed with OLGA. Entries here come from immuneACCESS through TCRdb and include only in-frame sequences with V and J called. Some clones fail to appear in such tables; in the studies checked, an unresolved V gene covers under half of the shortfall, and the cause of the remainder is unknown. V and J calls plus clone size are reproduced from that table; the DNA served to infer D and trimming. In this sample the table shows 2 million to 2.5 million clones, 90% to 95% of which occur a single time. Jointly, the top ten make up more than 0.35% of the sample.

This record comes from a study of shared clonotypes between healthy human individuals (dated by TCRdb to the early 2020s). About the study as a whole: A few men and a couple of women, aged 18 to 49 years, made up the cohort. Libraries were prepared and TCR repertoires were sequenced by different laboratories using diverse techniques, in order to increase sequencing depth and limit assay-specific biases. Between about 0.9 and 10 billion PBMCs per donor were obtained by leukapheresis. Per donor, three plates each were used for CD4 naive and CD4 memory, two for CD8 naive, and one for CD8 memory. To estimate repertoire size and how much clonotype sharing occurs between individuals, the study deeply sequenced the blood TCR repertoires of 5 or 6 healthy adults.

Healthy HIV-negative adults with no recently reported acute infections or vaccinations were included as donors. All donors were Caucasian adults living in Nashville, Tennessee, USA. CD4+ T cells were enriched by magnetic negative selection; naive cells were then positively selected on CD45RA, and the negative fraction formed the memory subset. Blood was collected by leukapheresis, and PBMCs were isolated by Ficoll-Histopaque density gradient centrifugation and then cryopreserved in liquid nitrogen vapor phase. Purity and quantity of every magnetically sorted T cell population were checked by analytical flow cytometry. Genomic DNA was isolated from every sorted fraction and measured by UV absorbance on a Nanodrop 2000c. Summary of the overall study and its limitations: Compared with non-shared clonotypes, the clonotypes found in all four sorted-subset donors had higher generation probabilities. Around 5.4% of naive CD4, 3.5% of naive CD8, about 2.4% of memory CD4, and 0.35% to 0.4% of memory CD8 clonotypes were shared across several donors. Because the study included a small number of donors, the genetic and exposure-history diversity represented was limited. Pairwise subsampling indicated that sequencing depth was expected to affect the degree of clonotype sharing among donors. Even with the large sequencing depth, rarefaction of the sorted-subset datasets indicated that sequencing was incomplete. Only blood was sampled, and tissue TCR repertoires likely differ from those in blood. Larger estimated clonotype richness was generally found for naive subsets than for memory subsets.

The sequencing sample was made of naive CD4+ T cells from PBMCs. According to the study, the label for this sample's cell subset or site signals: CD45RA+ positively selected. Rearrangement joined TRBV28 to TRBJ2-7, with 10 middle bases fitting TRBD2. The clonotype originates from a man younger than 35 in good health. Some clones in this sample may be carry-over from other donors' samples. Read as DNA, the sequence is TGTGCCAGCAGATCCACTAGCGGGGCCTCCTACGAGCAGTACTTC. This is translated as CASRSTSGASYEQYF.